Presented here are 20 T cell receptor beta chains from one specimen sequenced in a study of T cells in Graves' hyperthyroidism and ophthalmopathy. There were TCR beta CDR3 regions amplified from RNA transcripts. An initial round of RT-PCR targeting the TCR CDR3 relied on the HTBI primer set. TCRdb itself ran the multiplex PCR reads through MiXCR, one entry per CDR3 protein. The sample lists 490,000 or so distinct CDR3 sequences; approximately 23% were seen once. The sample comprised blood. The receptors were sampled from a woman between 70 and 85 years old with Graves' ophthalmopathy.

The sample holds one count of this clonotype. A much larger clonotype is one base distant, so this may be a read error. This sequence joins TRBV28 and TRBJ1-5; D gene ambiguous. The CDR3 totals 11 residues. The V end was cut by 7 bases, the J end by 6 bases, with 7 bases between. Per the germline V gene, CDR1 is MDHEN and CDR2 is SYDVKM. Written as DNA, the CDR3 is TGTGCCAGCACCACTGGTCAGCCCCAGCATTTT. Its translation is CASTTGQPQHF.

This clonotype was detected many times. The chain carries TRBV30 and TRBJ2-3; 10 positions match TRBD2. The CDR3 sequence is 18 residues long. Trimming took 0 bases from V and 2 from J; bases not matched to a gene: 11. Germline assignment: CDR1 GTSNPN and CDR2 SVGIG (reference sequence). The CDR3 DNA reads as TGTGCCTGGAGTGTACCCGGGGGACTAGCGTCGGTCACAGATACGCAGTATTTT. Translating it yields CAWSVPGGLASVTDTQYF.

This clonotype was observed at least ten times. V gene TRBV12-3 or TRBV12-4 combines with J gene TRBJ2-5, with 7 bases matching TRBD1. The CDR3 consists of 15 residues. Trimming at V came to 1 base and at J to 6 bases, leaving 8 bases not matched to a gene. The CDR3 region is CASSLDGQVGKTQYF. CDR3 nucleotide sequence: TGTGCCAGCAGTTTAGATGGACAGGTGGGGAAGACCCAGTACTTC.

This clonotype appeared many times. This chain connects TRBV6-2 or TRBV6-3 to TRBJ1-1, with 9 bases fitting TRBD1. The CDR3 totals 15 residues. Germline-derived CDR1 and CDR2 are MNHEY and SVGEGT. The junction had 9 bases not matched to a gene; V was cut back by 6 bases and J by 4 bases. The CDR3 protein is CASRLQGAQGTEAFF. The CDR3 bases are TGTGCCAGCAGGCTACAGGGGGCGCAGGGCACTGAAGCTTTCTTT.

There are many counts of this clonotype. The chain is built from TRBV7-8 and TRBJ2-2; 8 bases are shared with TRBD1. The germline gives CDR1 SGHVS, CDR2 FQNEAQ. The CDR3 is 16 residues long. Trimming removed 5 bases from V and 1 base from J; junction bases left unmatched: 6. The CDR3 spells CASSLHGTGNTGELFF. CDR3 in DNA: TGTGCCAGCAGCCTACATGGGACAGGGAACACCGGGGAGCTGTTTTTT.

The V and J genes are TRBV20-1 and TRBJ2-5; no clear D. The CDR3 totals 10 residues. CDR1 and CDR2 from the germline V gene are DFQATT and SNEGSKA (reference sequence). Trimming stripped 6 bases from V and 7 bases from J, with 9 bases between. The chain's CDR3 is CSATRGTQYF. The CDR3 DNA follows: TGCAGTGCAACACGTGGGACCCAGTACTTC.

The rearrangement links TRBV7-9 to TRBJ2-7, with D possibly matching TRBD1 (5 bases). The germline gives CDR1 SEHNR, CDR2 FQNEAQ (reference sequence). The CDR3 has 14 residues. Trimming took off 5 bases at V and 9 bases at J, with 20 bases between the two ends. The CDR3, as DNA: TGTGCCAGCAGCCCGGACAAGCTGTACGAAGGGCAGTACTTC. This encodes CASSPDKLYEGQYF.

The J gene is TRBJ1-1, the V gene TRBV18; D may be TRBD1 (6 bases). Germline-derived CDR1 and CDR2 are KGHSH and LQKENI. This CDR3 comprises 15 residues. Between the trimmed V and J ends, which lost 3 bases and 0 bases, there was a span of 11 bases. The CDR3 nucleotides read TGTGCCAGCTCACCTGCGACAGGCTTGAACACTGAAGCTTTCTTT. Translation: CASSPATGLNTEAFF.

This clonotype has a count of ten or more. The chain uses TRBV20-1 and TRBJ1-1; D remains unclear. V was shortened by 4 bases and J by 0 bases, with 15 bases between the two germline ends. The CDR3 runs to 15 residues. CDR1 is DFQATT, CDR2 SNEGSKA, per germline (reference sequence). CDR3 coding DNA: TGCAGTGCTAAGGGATGGGGAAGAATGAACACTGAAGCTTTCTTT. It yields the protein CSAKGWGRMNTEAFF.

In its sample, this clonotype was seen a few times. V usage is TRBV11-2 and J usage is TRBJ1-1, with D uncertain. The CDR3 has 13 amino acids. Trimming stripped 3 bases from V and 6 bases from J, with 11 bases between. Germline CDR1 and CDR2: SGHAT and FQNNGV. In DNA, the CDR3 is TGTGCCAGCAGCTTTCCCCGGAAGTCTGAAGCTTTCTTT. It codes for CASSFPRKSEAFF. Complete variable domain (other parts from reference TRBV11-2 and TRBJ1-1): EAGVAQSPRYKIIEKRQSVAFWCNPISGHATLYWYQQILGQGPKLLIQFQNNGVVDDSQLPKDRFSAERLKGVDSTLKIQPAKLEDSAVYLCASSFPRKSEAFFGQGTRLTVV.

This sequence joins TRBV9 and TRBJ2-2; D gene uncertain. CDR1 and CDR2 from the germline V gene are SGDLS and YYNGEE. V was clipped by 0 bases and J by 6 bases, with 12 bases between them. The CDR3 covers 15 residues. This CDR3 reads CASSVGESVAGELFF. CDR3 bases: TGTGCCAGCAGCGTAGGAGAGTCTGTGGCCGGGGAGCTGTTTTTT.

The V and J genes are TRBV19 and TRBJ2-3, with 9 bases aligning to TRBD2. V lost 4 bases to trimming and J lost 3 bases; unmatched junction nucleotides: 8. Per the germline V gene, CDR1 is LNHDA and CDR2 is SQIVND (reference sequence). CDR3 length: 16 residues. The DNA of the CDR3 is TGTGCCAGTAGTAACCCTCGGCGGGAGGGTACAGATACGCAGTATTTT. This sequence encodes CASSNPRREGTDTQYF.

This chain joins TRBV27 and TRBJ2-5, with D unclear. CDR1 and CDR2 (germline): MNHEY, SMNVEV (reference sequence). The CDR3 runs 14 residues. Trimming shortened V by 4 bases and J by 3 bases, and 12 bases separated the two germline ends. The CDR3: CASSSGLGKETQYF. In nucleotides, the CDR3 is TGTGCCAGCAGTTCCGGGCTCGGCAAAGAGACCCAGTACTTC.

This clonotype has a handful of counts. V and J are TRBV30 and TRBJ1-3, with D unresolved. The germline V gene has CDR1 GTSNPN and CDR2 SVGIG (reference sequence). CDR3 size: 13 residues. V gave up 5 bases and J gave up 2 bases, with 10 bases separating them. CDR3 coding DNA: TGTGCCTGGGAGGCAGGAGCTGGAAACACCATATATTTT. Protein product: CAWEAGAGNTIYF. Using reference TRBV30 and TRBJ1-3 for the parts outside the CDR3, the full variable domain is SQTIHQWPATLVQPVGSPLSLECTVEGTSNPNLYWYRQAAGRGLQLLFYSVGIGQISSEVPQNLSASRPQDRQFILSSKKLLLSDSGFYLCAWEAGAGNTIYFGEGSWLTVV.

This clonotype came up a few times. The chain carries TRBV19 and TRBJ2-5; 7 bases fit TRBD1. This CDR3 has 15 residues. Per germline, CDR1 LNHDA and CDR2 SQIVND (reference sequence). V trimming: 5 bases; J trimming: 2 bases; junction bases outside the gene matches: 8. In DNA, the CDR3 is TGTGCCAGTAGTCAGAACAGGGGCACTCAAGAGACCCAGTACTTC. Amino acids: CASSQNRGTQETQYF.

CDR3: CASSVPGLAETQYF. The CDR3 nucleotides are TGTGCCAGCAGTGTGCCGGGGTTGGCAGAGACCCAGTACTTC. V is TRBV2 and J is TRBJ2-5; D is possibly TRBD2 (5 bases). V dropped 4 bases and J dropped 4 bases, with 13 bases sitting between them. The germline gives CDR1 SNHLY, CDR2 FYNNEI. The CDR3 has 14 residues. Filled out from reference TRBV2 and TRBJ2-5, the complete variable domain reads EPEVTQTPSHQVTQMGQEVILRCVPISNHLYFYWYRQILGQKVEFLVSFYNNEISEKSEIFDDQFSVERPDGSNFTLKIRSTKLEDSAMYFCASSVPGLAETQYFGPGTRLLVL.

This clonotype was seen many times. V gene TRBV20-1 combines with J gene TRBJ1-1; a possible D gene is TRBD1 (6 bases). V was trimmed by 0 bases and J by 1 base, leaving 15 bases between them. The CDR3 is made up of 16 amino acids. Germline V gene data show CDR1 as DFQATT and CDR2 as SNEGSKA (reference sequence). The CDR3 spells CSARDRTTGRNTEAFF. The CDR3 nucleotides are TGCAGTGCTAGAGACCGAACCACAGGGAGGAACACTGAAGCTTTCTTT.

The chain employs TRBV3-1 and TRBJ1-1, with 10 bases aligning to TRBD1. Trimming at V came to 4 bases and at J to 5 bases, leaving 7 bases not matched to a gene. Germline assignment: CDR1 LGHDT and CDR2 YNNKEL (reference sequence). The CDR3 runs to 15 residues. The CDR3: CASSPQTGGETEAFF. For the CDR3, the DNA is TGTGCCAGCAGCCCCCAGACAGGGGGCGAGACTGAAGCTTTCTTT.

This clonotype has a count of ten or more. The rearrangement joins TRBV6-2 or TRBV6-3 to TRBJ2-5; TRBD1 matches at 8 bases. V shed 7 bases, J shed 7 bases, and the junction held 5 bases outside the gene matches. The germline V gene has CDR1 MNHEY and CDR2 SVGEGT. The CDR3 has 12 amino acids. The CDR3 here is CASTDRVGTQYF. Written as DNA, the CDR3 is TGTGCCAGCACGGACAGGGTTGGGACCCAGTACTTC.

This clonotype was seen just once. The J gene is TRBJ2-1, the V gene TRBV10-3; tentative D call: TRBD2 (5 bases). The CDR3 runs 16 residues. Trimming shortened V by 10 bases and J by 2 bases, and 21 bases separated the two germline ends. Germline V gives CDR1 ENHRY, CDR2 SYGVKD. CDR3 in amino acids: CATSKIGSSTYNEQFF. DNA for the CDR3: TGTGCCACCTCAAAGATTGGTTCTAGCACCTACAATGAGCAGTTCTTC.